This T cell receptor beta chain is from a study of glioma-infiltrating T cells after dendritic cell vaccination. Assay: immunoSEQ multiplex PCR; the TCRdb copy retains only in-frame clones and omits some. The table records under 130,000 clones, 90% of them present only once. Germline V lookup: CDR1 GTSNPN, CDR2 SVGIG (reference sequence). The CDR3 length is 13 residues. The germline V and J ends were trimmed by 2 bases and 6 bases, with 13 bases remaining between them. Time point of the sample: after dendritic cell vaccination, including at tumor progression/relapse. This clone was recorded only once.

This receptor was identified in a human donor with glioblastoma. The rearrangement uses TRBV30 and TRBJ1-1, with D perhaps matching TRBD1 (6 bases). The sequenced sample was blood, obtained after dendritic cell vaccination. CDR3 nucleotides: TGTGCCTGGAGTATCCAATCAGGGGCTGAAGCTTTCTTT. Translated: CAWSIQSGAEAFF.